This section outlines one TCR beta chain sequence together with its context. Its target is unknown. These data are taken from a study of T cells in Graves' hyperthyroidism and ophthalmopathy. Study-wide points: The majority of expanded thyroid clonotypes above 0.001 also appeared in blood.

Patients between 18 and 65 years old had hyperthyroidism, newly diagnosed and lasting under 2 months. For the diagnoses, clinical symptoms, serum thyroxine and TRAb, thyroid ultrasound and orbital computed tomography were used. There were TCR beta CDR3 regions amplified from RNA transcripts. The HTBI set primed first-round TCR CDR3 RT-PCR. MiXCR was run by TCRdb on the multiplex PCR reads, yielding one entry per CDR3 protein. This table has approximately 870,000 distinct CDR3 sequences, around 39% appearing once. This clonotype originated in a man aged 18 to 35 with Graves' hyperthyroidism. Material: blood.

The CDR3 here is CSVEEGSGGVSSSYEQYF. Written as DNA, the CDR3 is TGCAGCGTTGAAGAAGGTAGCGGGGGGGTCAGTTCGTCCTACGAGCAGTACTTC. The chain joins TRBV29-1 to TRBJ2-7, with TRBD2 matching over 11 bases. The J segment lost 1 base and the V segment lost 0 bases, leaving 11 bases of the junction unmatched. The germline V gene encodes CDR1 SQVTM and CDR2 ANQGSEA. The CDR3 has 18 residues.